Included here is one T cell receptor beta chain sequence, with context. Germline CDR1 and CDR2: SGHKS and YYEKEE (reference sequence). This CDR3 is built from 14 residues. With V trimmed by 7 bases and J by 9 bases, 10 bases remained unmatched. Measured with immunoSEQ multiplex PCR; TCRdb has only the in-frame clones, and not every one. Of around 12,000 clones listed, 75% to 90% are singletons. The source of the sample is a study of CD4 T cells in relation to SARS-CoV-2 and coronaviruses. The TCR originated in an adult with COVID-19. The J gene is TRBJ2-1, the V gene TRBV5-5; TRBD1 matches at 10 bases. Material for sequencing was naive CD4+ T cells from PBMCs. Sample subset: naive CD4+ T cells isolated by negative enrichment. Here the CDR3 reads CASGVRGQGTEQFF. DNA for the CDR3: TGTGCCAGCGGGGTCCGGGGACAGGGGACTGAGCAGTTCTTC.